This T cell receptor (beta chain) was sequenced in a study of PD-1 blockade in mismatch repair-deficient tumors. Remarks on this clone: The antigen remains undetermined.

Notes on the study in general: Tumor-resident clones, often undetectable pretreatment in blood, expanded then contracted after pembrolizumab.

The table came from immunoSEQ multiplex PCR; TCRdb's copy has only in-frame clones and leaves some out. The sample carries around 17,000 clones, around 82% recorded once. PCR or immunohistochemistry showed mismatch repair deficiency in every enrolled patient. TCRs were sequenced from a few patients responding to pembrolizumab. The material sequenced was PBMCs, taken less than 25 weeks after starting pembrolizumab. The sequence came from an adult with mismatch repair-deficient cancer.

In DNA, the CDR3 is TGTGCCAGCAGTCTACCGGACAGGGGGCGTTACGAGCAGTACTTC. The encoded protein is CASSLPDRGRYEQYF. This rearrangement joins TRBV27 to TRBJ2-7, with 11 bases lining up with TRBD1. Germline trimming cut 5 bases from V and 4 bases from J; bases unmatched to any gene: 7. This CDR3 spans 15 amino acids. Germline loops: CDR1 MNHEY, CDR2 SMNVEV (reference sequence).